This T cell receptor (beta chain) was observed in a study of blood T cells in healthy people across ages. Of note for this clonotype: What it binds is unknown.

A second about 7 to 11 cycle PCR used barcoded and J-beta primers. A template-switch adaptor with 12 random nucleotides tagged each cDNA molecule. TCRdb re-called the 5' RACE reads with MiXCR, one entry per CDR3 protein. The sample contains roughly 1.5 million distinct CDR3 sequences, about 45% of which appear only once. Study-wide results and caveats: Older age coincided with a roughly linear decline in TCR beta diversity per million T cells. Higher naive T cell percentage went strongly together with higher TCR beta diversity.

The V end was cut by 1 base, the J end by 2 bases, with 11 bases between. The CDR3 covers 16 residues. Germline V gene sequence: CDR1 LGHNA, CDR2 YSLEER. Healthy Caucasians from Russia aged about 6 to 95 served as donors. The clonotype was recovered from a woman under 30 in good health. This chain connects TRBV4-3 to TRBJ2-2, with D perhaps TRBD1 (6 bases). Sequencing was done on a sample of blood. For the CDR3, the DNA is TGCGCCAGCAGCCAAGTAGACAGGCGAAACACCGGGGAGCTGTTTTTT. Its translation is CASSQVDRRNTGELFF.